This T cell receptor beta chain was documented in a study of identical twins. Germline-derived CDR1 and CDR2 are LNHNV and YYDKDF (reference sequence). V was pared by 0 bases and J by 2 bases, with 7 bases of the junction left unmatched. There are 17 residues in the CDR3. General study results and limits: Invariant cells of the MAIT and iNKT types might have partly distorted the zero-insertion analyses.

TCRdb reanalysed the 5' RACE reads using MiXCR and keeps one entry per CDR3 protein. This sample has 430,000 or so distinct CDR3 sequences, with roughly 24% found just once. In the case of this clonotype: The antigen is unknown.

Separately, the same data were catalogued under a study of T cells expressing NK-cell markers. This second report adds: Investigators obtained TCR beta repertoires from sorted CD3+CD56+NKG2C+, CD3+CD56+NKG2C- and CD3+CD56-NKG2C+ T cells. Alpha-beta TCR T cells were the sole sorting target in several experiments, owing to an anti-gamma-delta TCR antibody.

Sequencing input: CD4+ T cells sorted from blood. The receptor was derived from a woman under 30 in good health. The chain couples TRBV15 to TRBJ2-1; 7 bases are shared with TRBD2. In nucleotides, the CDR3 is TGTGCCACCAGCAGAGATGGGGAGGGGATCCCCTACAATGAGCAGTTCTTC. It specifies CATSRDGEGIPYNEQFF.